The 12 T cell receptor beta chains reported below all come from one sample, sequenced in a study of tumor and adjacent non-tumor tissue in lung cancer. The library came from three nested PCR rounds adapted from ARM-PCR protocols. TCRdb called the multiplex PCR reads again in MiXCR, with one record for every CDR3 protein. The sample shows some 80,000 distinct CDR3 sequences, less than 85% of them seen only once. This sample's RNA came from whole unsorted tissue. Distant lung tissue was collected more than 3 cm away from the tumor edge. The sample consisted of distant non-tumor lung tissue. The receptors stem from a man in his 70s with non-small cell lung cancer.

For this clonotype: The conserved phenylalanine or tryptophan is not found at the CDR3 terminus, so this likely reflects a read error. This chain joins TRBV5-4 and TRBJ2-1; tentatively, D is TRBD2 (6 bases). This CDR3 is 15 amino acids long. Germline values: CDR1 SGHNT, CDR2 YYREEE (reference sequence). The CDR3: CASSLYAGSRIEQFL. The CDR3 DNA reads TGTGCTAGCAGCTTGTACGCGGGGAGCAGGATTGAGCAGTTCTTG.

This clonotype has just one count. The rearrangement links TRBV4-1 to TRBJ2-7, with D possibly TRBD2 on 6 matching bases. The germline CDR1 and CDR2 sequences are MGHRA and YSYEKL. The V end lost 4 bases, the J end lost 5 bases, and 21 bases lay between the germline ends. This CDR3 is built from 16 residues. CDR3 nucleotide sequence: TGCGCCAGCAGCCGGACACTAGCTGCAGAGGGGAACGAGCAGTACTTC. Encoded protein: CASSRTLAAEGNEQYF.

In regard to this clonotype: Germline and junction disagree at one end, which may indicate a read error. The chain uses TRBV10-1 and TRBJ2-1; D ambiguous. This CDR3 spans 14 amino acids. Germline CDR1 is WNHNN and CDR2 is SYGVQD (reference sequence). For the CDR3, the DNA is TGCGCCAGCATTGAGTCTCTGGGTTACAATGAGCATTTCTTC. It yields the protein CASIESLGYNEHFF.

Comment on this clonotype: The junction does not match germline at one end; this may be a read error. CDR3 DNA: TGTGCCAGGAGCCTTTTGGGTAGCGGGACGGAAGATATGCAGTATTTT. It encodes CARSLLGSGTEDMQYF. The chain joins TRBV4-2 to TRBJ2-3; TRBD2 matches at 8 bases. The CDR3 covers 16 residues. In germline, CDR1 is LGHNA, CDR2 YNFKEQ.

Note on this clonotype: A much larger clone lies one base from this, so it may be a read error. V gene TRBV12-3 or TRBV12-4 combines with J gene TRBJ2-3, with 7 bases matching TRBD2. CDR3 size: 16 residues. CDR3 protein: CASSLGGGTSTVTQYF. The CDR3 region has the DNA TGTGCCAGCAGTTTAGGCGGGGGTACTAGCACAGTTACGCAGTATTTT.

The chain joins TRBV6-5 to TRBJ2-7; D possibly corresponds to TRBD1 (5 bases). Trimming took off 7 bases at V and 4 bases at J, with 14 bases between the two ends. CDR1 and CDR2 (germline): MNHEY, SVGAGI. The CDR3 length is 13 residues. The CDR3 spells CASIQGVQYEQYF. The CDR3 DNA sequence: TGTGCCAGCATTCAAGGGGTGCAATACGAGCAGTACTTC.

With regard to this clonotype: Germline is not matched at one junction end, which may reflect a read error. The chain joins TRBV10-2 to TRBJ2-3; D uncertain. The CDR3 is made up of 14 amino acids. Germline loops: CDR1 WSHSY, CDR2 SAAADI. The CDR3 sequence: CTSTSGSSTDTQYF. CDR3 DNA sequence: TGCACCAGCACCTCTGGCAGTAGCACAGATACGCAGTATTTT.

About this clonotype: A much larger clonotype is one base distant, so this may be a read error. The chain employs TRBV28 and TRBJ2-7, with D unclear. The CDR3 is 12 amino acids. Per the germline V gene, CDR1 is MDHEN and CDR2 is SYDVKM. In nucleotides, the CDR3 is TGTGCCAGGAGTTTACCGCGTGGAAGGCAGTACTTC. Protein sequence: CARSLPRGRQYF.

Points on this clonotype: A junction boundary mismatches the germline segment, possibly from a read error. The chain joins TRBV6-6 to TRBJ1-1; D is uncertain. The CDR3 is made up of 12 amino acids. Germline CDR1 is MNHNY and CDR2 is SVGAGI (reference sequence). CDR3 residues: CASRDRSSETFF. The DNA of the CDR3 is TGTGCCAGCAGGGACCGTAGCTCTGAAACTTTCTTT.

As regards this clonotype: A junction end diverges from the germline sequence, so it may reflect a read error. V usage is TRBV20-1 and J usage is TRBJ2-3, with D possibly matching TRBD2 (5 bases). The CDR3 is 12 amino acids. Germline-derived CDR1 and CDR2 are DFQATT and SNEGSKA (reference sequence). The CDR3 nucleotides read TGCAGTGCCAGGCTAATACTAGATACGCCGTATTTT. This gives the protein CSARLILDTPYF.

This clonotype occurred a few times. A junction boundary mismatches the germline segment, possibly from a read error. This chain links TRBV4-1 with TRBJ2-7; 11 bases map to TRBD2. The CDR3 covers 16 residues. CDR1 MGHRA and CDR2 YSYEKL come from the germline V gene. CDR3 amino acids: CASNRTLAGEGDEQYF. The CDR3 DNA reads TGCGCCAGCAACAGGACACTAGCGGGAGAGGGGGACGAGCAGTATTTC.

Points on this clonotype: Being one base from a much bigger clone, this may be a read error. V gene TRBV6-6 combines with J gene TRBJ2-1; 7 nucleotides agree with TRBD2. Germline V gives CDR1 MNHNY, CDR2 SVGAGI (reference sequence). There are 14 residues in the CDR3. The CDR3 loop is CASSYSGGENERFF. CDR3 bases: TGTGCCAGCAGTTACTCGGGAGGGGAAAATGAGCGGTTCTTC.